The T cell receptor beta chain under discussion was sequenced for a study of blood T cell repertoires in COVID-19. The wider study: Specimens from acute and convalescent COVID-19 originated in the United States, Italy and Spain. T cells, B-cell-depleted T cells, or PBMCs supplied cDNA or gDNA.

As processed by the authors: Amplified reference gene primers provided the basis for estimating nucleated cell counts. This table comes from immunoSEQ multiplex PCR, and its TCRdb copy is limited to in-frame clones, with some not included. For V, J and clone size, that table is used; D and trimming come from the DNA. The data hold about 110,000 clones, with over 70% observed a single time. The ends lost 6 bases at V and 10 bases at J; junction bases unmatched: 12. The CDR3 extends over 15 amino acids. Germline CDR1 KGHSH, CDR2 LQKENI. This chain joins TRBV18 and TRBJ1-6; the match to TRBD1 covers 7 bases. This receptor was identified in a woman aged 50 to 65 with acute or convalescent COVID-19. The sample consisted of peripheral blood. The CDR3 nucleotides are TGTGCCAGCTCGCTGACAGGGCAGCTTGGATCACCCCTCCACTTT. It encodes CASSLTGQLGSPLHF.